This T cell receptor (beta chain) is drawn from a study of control samples from healthy donors and cancer patients. The data were produced by immunoSEQ multiplex PCR, yet TCRdb's version contains in-frame clones alone and is incomplete. The sample holds over 150,000 clones, more than 85% seen once. The CDR3 length is 15 residues. Germline assignment: CDR1 SGHRS and CDR2 YFSETQ. The V and J ends lost 0 bases and 8 bases respectively, with 17 bases between them. Sequenced input: blood. This chain connects TRBV5-1 to TRBJ1-2; D might be TRBD1 (6 bases). This clonotype was obtained from a middle-aged woman in good health. The CDR3 DNA sequence: TGCGCCAGCAGCTTGGAGCAGACAGGTAGAGAGGGCTACACCTTC. Amino acids: CASSLEQTGREGYTF.